This passage covers 23 T cell receptor beta chains from one sample sequenced in a study of STAT3 mutations in large granular lymphocyte leukemia. Broader study findings: At least one immunodominant TCR beta clonotype appeared in every T-cell large granular lymphocyte leukemia patient.

Their target antigens are unknown. Some clones are missing from TCRdb's copy, which holds only in-frame ones; the method was immunoSEQ multiplex PCR. The data contain 950 to 1,100 clones, approximately 60% of them singletons. Sequencing was carried out using PBMCs. The source of these receptors is a human donor with T large granular lymphocyte leukemia. Some clones in this sample may be carry-over from other donors' samples.

In its sample, this clone is large. The V call is TRBV4-3, the J call TRBJ2-3, with D uncertain. The germline CDR1 and CDR2 sequences are LGHNA and YSLEER. V lost 0 bases, J lost 3 bases, and 7 bases lay in between. The CDR3 is 14 residues long. CDR3 in amino acids: CASSQDPGTDTQYF. The CDR3, as DNA: TGCGCCAGCAGCCAAGATCCCGGAACAGATACGCAGTATTTT.

This clone occurred a few times. The rearrangement uses TRBV5-4 and TRBJ2-1, with TRBD2 matching 7 bases. CDR3 length equals 14 residues. The germline V gene encodes CDR1 SGHNT and CDR2 YYREEE (reference sequence). The V segment lost 4 bases and the J segment 3 bases; nucleotides outside the gene matches: 4. The CDR3 here is CASSPGGIYNEQFF. CDR3 DNA: TGTGCCAGCAGCCCGGGAGGTATCTACAATGAGCAGTTCTTC.

This clone was observed a few times. The genes are TRBV10-3 and TRBJ1-6, with D perhaps matching TRBD1 (5 bases). This CDR3 has 15 residues. Looked up from germline, CDR1 is ENHRY and CDR2 is SYGVKD. V gave up 0 bases and J gave up 8 bases, with 11 bases separating them. CDR3 in DNA: TGTGCCATCAGTGAGTCTGGGACTCCTGATTCACCCCTCCACTTT. It is translated as CAISESGTPDSPLHF.

The chain uses TRBV27 and TRBJ2-7, with 9 bases matching TRBD1. In germline, CDR1 is MNHEY, CDR2 SMNVEV (reference sequence). V trimming: 4 bases; J trimming: 3 bases; junction bases outside the gene matches: 4. CDR3 size: 14 residues. This CDR3 is CASSSGQGFYEQYF. In DNA form, the CDR3 reads TGTGCCAGCAGTTCGGGACAGGGTTTCTACGAGCAGTACTTC.

The chain carries TRBV5-1 and TRBJ2-7; tentatively, D is TRBD2 (6 bases). The germline V gene encodes CDR1 SGHRS and CDR2 YFSETQ. The V end was cut by 4 bases, the J end by 6 bases, with 14 bases between. This CDR3 is 13 amino acids long. CDR3 DNA: TGCGCCAGCAGCAACCAGGAGGGTATCGAGCAGTACTTC. It translates to CASSNQEGIEQYF. Filled out from reference TRBV5-1 and TRBJ2-7, the complete variable domain reads KAGVTQTPRYLIKTRGQQVTLSCSPISGHRSVSWYQQTPGQGLQFLFEYFSETQRNKGNFPGRFSGRQFSNSRSEMNVSTLELGDSALYLCASSNQEGIEQYFGPGTRLTVT.

V gene TRBV30 combines with J gene TRBJ2-7; 11 bases agree with TRBD2. Trimming at V came to 4 bases and at J to 7 bases, leaving 12 bases not matched to a gene. This CDR3 is 15 amino acids long. Germline CDR1 GTSNPN, CDR2 SVGIG (reference sequence). The chain's CDR3 is CAWTGTSGPSGEQYF. The CDR3 DNA sequence: TGTGCCTGGACTGGGACTAGCGGACCCTCCGGGGAGCAGTACTTC.

This clone has only one observation. The chain joins TRBV29-1 to TRBJ1-1; the match to TRBD1 covers 12 bases. The CDR3 totals 16 residues. V dropped 0 bases and J dropped 11; count of bases not matched to a gene: 13. CDR1 and CDR2 from the germline V gene are SQVTM and ANQGSEA. The CDR3, as DNA: TGCAGCGTTGAAGAACCGGGACAGGGGGCGCCCGGGAGGGCTTTCTTT. Its protein product is CSVEEPGQGAPGRAFF.

This clone counts as hyperexpanded. This chain uses TRBV4-3 with TRBJ2-7, with 7 positions matching TRBD2. V was pared by 0 bases and J by 3 bases, with 2 bases of the junction left unmatched. Germline CDR1 is LGHNA and CDR2 is YSLEER. The length of the CDR3 is 14 residues. The CDR3 here is CASSQDWGGYEQYF. In DNA form, the CDR3 reads TGCGCCAGCAGCCAAGATTGGGGGGGCTACGAGCAGTACTTC.

The chain recombines TRBV6-6 with TRBJ1-1; no clear D gene. CDR3 length: 13 residues. CDR1 is MNHNY and CDR2 is SVGAGI in the germline V gene (reference sequence). V was shortened by 3 bases and J by 1 base, with 6 bases between the two germline ends. This CDR3 reads CASSYGGNTEAFF. The CDR3 DNA follows: TGTGCCAGCAGTTATGGCGGGAACACTGAAGCTTTCTTT.

This clone was counted a few times. The genes are TRBV5-3 and TRBJ1-2; a possible D gene is TRBD1 (5 bases). TRBV5-3 belongs to the ORF category, with a function that is uncertain. This CDR3 is 13 amino acids long. V was cut by 0 bases and J by 8 bases, with 11 bases left in between. In DNA, the CDR3 is TGTGCCAGAAGCTTGGTAGGGGAAGGAGGCTACACCTTC. As protein: CARSLVGEGGYTF.

This chain links TRBV28 with TRBJ2-5; D tentatively fits TRBD1 or TRBD2 (5 bases each). The CDR3 loop spans 14 amino acids. CDR1 is MDHEN, CDR2 SYDVKM, per germline. Trimming took 5 bases from V and 2 from J, leaving 12 bases between them. The CDR3: CASSPRDGQETQYF. The CDR3 DNA follows: TGTGCCAGCAGTCCCCGGGACGGTCAAGAGACCCAGTACTTC. Supplemented by reference TRBV28 and TRBJ2-5, the full variable domain reads DVKVTQSSRYLVKRTGEKVFLECVQDMDHENMFWYRQDPGLGLRLIYFSYDVKMKEKGDIPEGYSVSREKKERFSLILESASTNQTSMYLCASSPRDGQETQYFGPGTRLLVL.

In its sample, this clone was seen a few times. The gene calls are TRBV5-1 and TRBJ2-5; TRBD1 matches at 8 bases. From germline, CDR1 is SGHRS and CDR2 YFSETQ. With V trimmed by 4 bases and J by 2 bases, 4 bases remained unmatched. This CDR3 has 14 residues. CDR3 loop: CASSGGQEQETQYF. DNA of the CDR3: TGCGCCAGCAGCGGGGGACAGGAGCAAGAGACCCAGTACTTC. Based on the CDR3 plus reference TRBV5-1 and TRBJ2-5, the full variable domain is KAGVTQTPRYLIKTRGQQVTLSCSPISGHRSVSWYQQTPGQGLQFLFEYFSETQRNKGNFPGRFSGRQFSNSRSEMNVSTLELGDSALYLCASSGGQEQETQYFGPGTRLLVL.

The CDR3 loop reads CASSIESGTPYEQYF. CDR3 in DNA: TGCGCCAGCAGCATTGAGTCCGGGACGCCCTACGAGCAGTACTTC. This sequence joins TRBV5-1 and TRBJ2-7, with D tentatively TRBD1 or TRBD2 (5 bases each). V lost 4 bases and J lost 2, with 16 bases in between. Per the germline V gene, CDR1 is SGHRS and CDR2 is YFSETQ. This CDR3 contains 15 residues.

This clone turned up a few times. The chain uses TRBV29-1 and TRBJ2-7; D unresolved. This CDR3 is 12 amino acids long. V dropped 4 bases and J dropped 0 bases, with 7 bases sitting between them. The germline gives CDR1 SQVTM, CDR2 ANQGSEA. The CDR3 loop reads CSVARSSYEQYF. CDR3 bases: TGCAGCGTTGCCAGGAGCTCCTACGAGCAGTACTTC.

This clone is categorized as large. This chain joins TRBV4-1 and TRBJ2-5; 7 bases align to TRBD2. V shed 1 base, J shed 5 bases, and the junction held 7 bases outside the gene matches. The germline V gene encodes CDR1 MGHRA and CDR2 YSYEKL. The CDR3 totals 15 residues. The CDR3 DNA sequence: TGCGCCAGCAGCCAAGGGGTAGCGGGCGGTGAGACCCAGTACTTC. Translation gives CASSQGVAGGETQYF.

The chain joins TRBV7-9 to TRBJ1-2; the D gene is possibly TRBD1 (6 bases). CDR3 size: 15 residues. Germline lookup yields CDR1 SEHNR and CDR2 FQNEAQ (reference sequence). V gave up 5 bases and J gave up 4 bases, with 17 bases separating them. The CDR3: CASSLDWGAVYGYTF. In nucleotides, the CDR3 is TGTGCCAGCAGCCTCGACTGGGGGGCGGTCTATGGCTACACCTTC.

This clone showed up just a few times. The chain joins TRBV7-9 to TRBJ1-5; D is ambiguous. The CDR3 loop spans 12 amino acids. The germline V and J ends were trimmed by 5 bases and 10 bases, with 12 bases remaining between them. CDR1 SEHNR and CDR2 FQNEAQ come from the germline V gene (reference sequence). The chain's CDR3 is CASSPSGSPQHF. Here the CDR3 DNA reads TGTGCCAGCAGCCCTAGCGGGAGTCCCCAGCATTTT. The variable domain in full, with the rest retrieved from reference TRBV7-9 and TRBJ1-5, is DTGVSQNPRHKITKRGQNVTFRCDPISEHNRLYWYRQTLGQGPEFLTYFQNEAQLEKSRLLSDRFSAERPKGSFSTLEIQRTEQGDSAMYLCASSPSGSPQHFGDGTRLSIL.

The V and J genes are TRBV5-1 and TRBJ1-5, with D possibly matching TRBD1 (5 bases). Trimming cost V 3 bases and J 2 bases, with 12 bases left between them. The germline gives CDR1 SGHRS, CDR2 YFSETQ. This CDR3 contains 15 residues. Here the CDR3 reads CASSSDGGGNQPQHF. In nucleotides, the CDR3 is TGCGCCAGCAGCTCCGATGGGGGGGGCAATCAGCCCCAGCATTTT.

This CDR3 reads CSVWDLSSYEQYF. In DNA, the CDR3 is TGCAGCGTCTGGGACCTGAGCTCCTACGAGCAGTACTTC. This chain joins TRBV29-1 and TRBJ2-7; D is possibly TRBD1 or TRBD2 (5 bases each). CDR1 is SQVTM, CDR2 ANQGSEA, per germline. The CDR3 loop spans 13 amino acids. Trimming took off 6 bases at V and 0 bases at J, with 12 bases between the two ends.

The rearrangement uses TRBV28 and TRBJ1-2, with D perhaps TRBD1 (5 bases). Germline CDR1 and CDR2: MDHEN and SYDVKM. The CDR3 runs to 16 residues. Trimming cost V 7 bases and J 2 bases, with 20 bases left between them. The CDR3, as DNA: TGTGCCAGCACCGAACGGGGGGGTCCAAACAACTATGGCTACACCTTC. Amino acids: CASTERGGPNNYGYTF.

The chain has TRBV5-8 and TRBJ1-5; D gene unclear. The ends were cut back, 4 bases at V and 2 bases at J, with 13 bases in the middle. The CDR3 has 15 amino acids. Germline loops: CDR1 SGHTS, CDR2 YDEGEE. CDR3 amino acids: CASSRRSLGNQPQHF. The CDR3 nucleotides are TGTGCCAGCAGCCGGAGATCACTGGGCAATCAGCCCCAGCATTTT.

The genes are TRBV7-2 and TRBJ2-7, with 7 bases lining up with TRBD2. Germline lookup yields CDR1 SGHTA and CDR2 FQGNSA. V shed 4 bases and J 3 bases; nucleotides not matched to a gene: 9. This CDR3 comprises 15 residues. In DNA, the CDR3 is TGTGCCAGCAGCTCGACCGGGACTACCTTCTACGAGCAGTACTTC. This encodes CASSSTGTTFYEQYF. Using reference TRBV7-2 and TRBJ2-7 for the parts outside the CDR3, the full variable domain is GAGVSQSPSNKVTEKGKDVELRCDPISGHTALYWYRQSLGQGLEFLIYFQGNSAPDKSGLPSDRFSAERTGGSVSTLTIQRTQQEDSAVYLCASSSTGTTFYEQYFGPGTRLTVT.

This sequence joins TRBV5-1 and TRBJ2-7; 8 bases are a match to TRBD2. V gave up 4 bases and J gave up 3 bases; unmatched junction bases: 6. Germline values: CDR1 SGHRS, CDR2 YFSETQ. The CDR3 totals 14 residues. CDR3 amino acids: CASSLSAGGYEQYF. CDR3 DNA: TGCGCCAGCAGCCTTAGCGCGGGGGGCTACGAGCAGTACTTC.